This record covers a single T cell receptor beta chain. This sample is drawn from a study of blood T cell repertoires in COVID-19. Turning to the study itself: Some COVID-19 samples were acute and others convalescent; all came from the United States, Italy and Spain. PBMCs, B-cell-depleted T cells, or T cells were the source of the cDNA or gDNA that made up the material.

Authors' processing steps: Amplification of reference gene primers was used by the study to estimate nucleated cell counts. The protocol was immunoSEQ multiplex PCR, while the TCRdb copy is restricted to in-frame clones and leaves out a portion. V, J and clone size reflect that table, while D and trimming were determined from the DNA. The sample has under 150,000 clones, approximately 91% seen once. V lost 8 bases and J lost 0, with 18 bases in between. The CDR3 spans 16 residues. Germline-derived CDR1 and CDR2 are MDHEN and SYDVKM. This receptor was taken from a human donor in a cohort sampled during active COVID-19. The gene calls are TRBV28 and TRBJ2-3; TRBD1 might be the D (6 bases). Sample: peripheral blood. The CDR3 sequence is CASEGQGPLSTDTQYF. CDR3 in DNA: TGTGCCAGCGAGGGACAAGGACCCTTGAGCACAGATACGCAGTATTTT.